This TCR beta chain is from a study of neoadjuvant anti-PD-1 for oral cavity cancer. Study as a whole: Before surgery, most patients got three to four biweekly 3 mg/kg nivolumab doses. Findings and caveats of the study: Expansion of preexisting intratumoral clones was suggested to aid response. Higher pretreatment blood Treg/Th17 ratios correlated with higher pretreatment blood and lower post-treatment tumor TCRbeta clonality.

Survey sequencing of tumors mostly used 4.8 ug DNA, two replicates. TCRdb's table, derived via immunoSEQ multiplex PCR, lists solely in-frame clones and lacks some. The repertoire holds 9,500 to 15,000 clones, roughly 70% seen once, with over 6.5% in the top ten. V lost 3 bases and J lost 5, with 10 bases in between. Germline CDR1 and CDR2: KGHSH and LQKENI. This CDR3 has 13 amino acids. A word on this clone: Its antigen is unidentified.

The sample here was tumor tissue, taken before nivolumab (anti-PD-1) treatment. The receptor was isolated from a person aged 40 to 85 with oral cavity squamous cell carcinoma. The donor label of this sample is uncertain. The chain links TRBV18 to TRBJ2-5, with D hard to call. The CDR3 is CASSPSGVETQYF. CDR3 DNA: TGTGCCAGCTCACCGTCAGGAGTGGAGACCCAGTACTTC.